These 27 T cell receptor beta chains share one sample of origin, sequenced in a study of blood T cell repertoires in COVID-19. Sequencing used immunoSEQ multiplex PCR; TCRdb keeps in-frame clones, though not all of them. The sample carries about 78,000 clones, roughly nine tenths recorded once. Sequences were obtained from peripheral blood. The receptors here all came from a man between 45 and 60 years old with active or convalescent COVID-19.

CDR3 DNA sequence: TGCGCCAGCAGCTTTGGGCGCGGGGCGGGCACAGATACGCAGTATTTT. Amino acid sequence: CASSFGRGAGTDTQYF. This chain links TRBV5-1 with TRBJ2-3, with D possibly being TRBD2 (6 bases). Trimming removed 2 bases at V and 1 base at J, with 14 bases between. Germline CDR1 is SGHRS and CDR2 is YFSETQ. CDR3 length equals 16 residues.

This clone was detected once. The chain employs TRBV30 and TRBJ2-3; 10 positions match TRBD2. The CDR3 has 13 amino acids. Germline CDR1 GTSNPN, CDR2 SVGIG (reference sequence). The V segment lost 5 bases and the J segment 6 bases; nucleotides outside the gene matches: 5. The CDR3 DNA follows: TGTGCCTGGGAGCGGGGGGGATGGGATACGCAGTATTTT. This translates into CAWERGGWDTQYF.

The CDR3 region has the DNA TGTGCCAGCAGTTTTCAGGACACTGAAGCTTTCTTT. Translation gives CASSFQDTEAFF. This rearrangement joins TRBV28 to TRBJ1-1; D ambiguous. Germline assignment: CDR1 MDHEN and CDR2 SYDVKM. This CDR3 region has 12 residues. Trimming shortened V by 3 bases and J by 3 bases, and 5 bases separated the two germline ends.

The chain links TRBV3-1 (or the pseudogene TRBV3-2) to TRBJ1-3; TRBD1 aligns across 7 bases. The CDR3 length is 16 residues. Per the germline V gene, CDR1 is LGHDT and CDR2 is YNNKEL (reference sequence). V shed 4 bases and J 0 bases; nucleotides not matched to a gene: 6. CDR3: CASSLGTDSSGNTIYF. DNA of the CDR3: TGTGCCAGCAGCCTCGGGACAGACTCCTCTGGAAACACCATATATTTT.

The chain is built from TRBV28 and TRBJ2-5; 8 nucleotides line up with TRBD2. Germline lookup yields CDR1 MDHEN and CDR2 SYDVKM. The CDR3 is 16 residues long. The V gene end was trimmed by 2 bases and the J gene end by 2 bases; junction bases not matched to a gene: 7. CDR3 sequence (DNA): TGTGCCAGCAGTTTAATTAGCGGGGACCTTCAAGAGACCCAGTACTTC. Encoded protein: CASSLISGDLQETQYF.

The rearrangement links TRBV15 to TRBJ1-3; D remains unclear. The CDR3 has 14 amino acids. Germline-derived CDR1 and CDR2 are LNHNV and YYDKDF (reference sequence). Trimming took 1 base from V and 0 from J, leaving 4 bases between them. CDR3 amino acids: CATSRVSSGNTIYF. The CDR3 DNA follows: TGTGCCACCAGCAGAGTCAGCTCTGGAAACACCATATATTTT.

V gene TRBV12-3 or TRBV12-4 combines with J gene TRBJ2-3; a possible D gene is TRBD1 (5 bases). V lost 3 bases to trimming and J lost 7 bases, with 8 bases between them. This CDR3 comprises 12 residues. The CDR3 DNA reads as TGTGCCAGCAGTTTCCAGGGTTATACGCAGTATTTT. This codes for CASSFQGYTQYF.

The chain's CDR3 is CASSIDRGDHTEAFF. As DNA, the CDR3 is TGTGCCAGTAGTATAGACCGGGGGGATCACACTGAAGCTTTCTTT. The chain joins TRBV19 to TRBJ1-1; possibly TRBD1 for D (5 bases). The V end was cut by 0 bases, the J end by 3 bases, with 11 bases between. The CDR3 runs to 15 residues. Germline CDR1 is LNHDA and CDR2 is SQIVND (reference sequence).

This clone was observed a handful of times. The chain joins TRBV5-1 to TRBJ1-1, with a weak D call TRBD1 (5 bases). The CDR3 is 15 residues long. Trimming pared 5 bases from V and 4 bases from J, leaving 18 bases between. Germline V gene sequence: CDR1 SGHRS, CDR2 YFSETQ. CDR3 nucleotides: TGCGCCAGCAGTCTAGATGGGGTCGGGGGCACTGAAGCTTTCTTT. Translation: CASSLDGVGGTEAFF.

J is TRBJ2-7 and V is TRBV18; TRBD1 matches at 9 bases. Germline V gene sequence: CDR1 KGHSH, CDR2 LQKENI. The CDR3 extends over 15 amino acids. V lost 5 bases and J lost 4; bases outside the gene matches: 9. CDR3 nucleotide sequence: TGTGCCAGCTCAGAGACAGGGGGTCGACAGTACGAGCAGTACTTC. Translation gives CASSETGGRQYEQYF.

DNA for the CDR3: TGTGCCAGCTCGGGGGGGTCGGACATTCAGTACTTC. Protein: CASSGGSDIQYF. V and J are TRBV5-4 and TRBJ2-4, with 8 bases fitting TRBD2. The CDR3 is 12 amino acids. CDR1 and CDR2 from the germline V gene are SGHNT and YYREEE (reference sequence). V gave up 7 bases and J gave up 8 bases; unmatched junction bases: 5.

Only a few counts were recorded for this clone. V and J are TRBV30 and TRBJ2-5, with TRBD2 matching 8 bases. V shed 0 bases, J shed 6 bases, and the junction held 18 bases outside the gene matches. Looked up from germline, CDR1 is GTSNPN and CDR2 is SVGIG (reference sequence). The CDR3 is 18 amino acids. The CDR3 nucleotides are TGTGCCTGGAGTGTGGCGCCCCGATGGGTAGCGGGGCCTCAGACCCAGTACTTC. It encodes CAWSVAPRWVAGPQTQYF. The complete variable domain, with remaining parts taken from reference TRBV30 and TRBJ2-5, reads SQTIHQWPATLVQPVGSPLSLECTVEGTSNPNLYWYRQAAGRGLQLLFYSVGIGQISSEVPQNLSASRPQDRQFILSSKKLLLSDSGFYLCAWSVAPRWVAGPQTQYFGPGTRLLVL.

This chain connects TRBV24-1 to TRBJ2-5; 10 nucleotides line up with TRBD1. CDR1 KGHDR and CDR2 SFDVKD come from the germline V gene. The CDR3 is made up of 15 amino acids. Losses at the gene ends were 5 bases for V and 4 bases for J; bases not matched to a gene: 6. The CDR3 is CATSGQGAQGETQYF. CDR3 sequence (DNA): TGTGCCACCAGTGGACAGGGGGCGCAGGGAGAGACCCAGTACTTC.

The chain combines TRBV5-7 with TRBJ2-7, with TRBD1 as a possible D gene (7 bases). TRBV5-7 is placed among ORFs of uncertain function. This CDR3 spans 16 amino acids. Trimming removed 4 bases from V and 6 bases from J, with 23 bases in between. The CDR3 DNA reads as TGTGCCAGCAGCCCTACAGTTGCAGGGGGGTCTGGCGAGCAGTACTTC. Residues: CASSPTVAGGSGEQYF.

This clone was observed once. V usage is TRBV11-2 and J usage is TRBJ2-2; 7 bases line up with TRBD2. J was trimmed by 4 bases and V by 5 bases; bases with no gene match: 4. In germline, CDR1 is SGHAT, CDR2 FQNNGV. CDR3 size: 14 residues. The CDR3, as DNA: TGTGCCAGCAGCCCCGGGGGGTTCACCGGGGAGCTGTTTTTT. It encodes CASSPGGFTGELFF.

V and J are TRBV2 and TRBJ1-2, with a tentative D call TRBD1 (5 bases). CDR1 and CDR2 (germline): SNHLY, FYNNEI. The CDR3 is 13 amino acids. The ends were cut back, 2 bases at V and 5 bases at J, with 9 bases in the middle. The chain's CDR3 is CASSERAGYGYTF. The CDR3 DNA reads as TGTGCCAGCAGTGAACGGGCAGGGTATGGCTACACCTTC. The whole variable domain, remainder taken from reference TRBV2 and TRBJ1-2, is EPEVTQTPSHQVTQMGQEVILRCVPISNHLYFYWYRQILGQKVEFLVSFYNNEISEKSEIFDDQFSVERPDGSNFTLKIRSTKLEDSAMYFCASSERAGYGYTFGSGTRLTVV.

This rearrangement joins TRBV10-3 to TRBJ2-2; a possible D gene is TRBD1 (5 bases). Per the germline V gene, CDR1 is ENHRY and CDR2 is SYGVKD. Deletions cut 8 bases from V and 6 bases from J, with 10 bases between. The CDR3 is 12 amino acids. CDR3 bases: TGTGCCATCGGAAAGGGGCCCGGGGAGCTGTTTTTT. Translating it yields CAIGKGPGELFF.

This clone was seen only a few times. The chain is built from TRBV4-1 and TRBJ2-3; TRBD2 aligns across 9 bases. The germline V gene has CDR1 MGHRA and CDR2 YSYEKL. The ends lost 2 bases at V and 2 bases at J; junction bases unmatched: 8. The CDR3 contains 17 residues. The CDR3 spells CASSQTRSGGYTDTQYF. The CDR3 coding sequence is TGCGCCAGCAGCCAAACCCGCAGCGGGGGGTACACAGATACGCAGTATTTT.

The chain combines TRBV7-2 with TRBJ2-1; possibly TRBD2 for D (6 bases). The germline V gene has CDR1 SGHTA and CDR2 FQGNSA. V was trimmed by 4 bases and J by 9 bases, leaving 16 bases between them. The CDR3 is 14 residues long. CDR3 nucleotide sequence: TGTGCCAGCAGCTCTAGCTCGGGGGTTGGTGAGCAGTTCTTC. This translates into CASSSSSGVGEQFF.

The chain uses TRBV5-1 and TRBJ2-5; 8 bases match TRBD1. Germline CDR1 is SGHRS and CDR2 is YFSETQ. After removal of 4 bases from V and 6 bases from J, the junction contained 5 bases not matched to a gene. The CDR3 extends over 13 amino acids. DNA for the CDR3: TGCGCCAGCAGCCCTGGACAGGGCAAGACCCAGTACTTC. Encoded protein: CASSPGQGKTQYF.

V gene TRBV12-3 or TRBV12-4 combines with J gene TRBJ2-2; 11 bases line up with TRBD2. The CDR3 covers 13 residues. V lost 7 bases, J lost 6 bases, and 1 base stayed unmatched. Here the CDR3 reads CASTGLAAGELFF. CDR3 DNA: TGTGCCAGCACGGGACTAGCGGCCGGGGAGCTGTTTTTT.

The chain couples TRBV19 to TRBJ2-3, with D possibly matching TRBD1 (5 bases). V was shortened by 4 bases and J by 3 bases, with 8 bases between the two germline ends. The germline gives CDR1 LNHDA, CDR2 SQIVND (reference sequence). CDR3 length: 13 residues. Here the CDR3 reads CASSTGMTDTQYF. The CDR3 DNA sequence: TGTGCCAGTAGTACAGGGATGACAGATACGCAGTATTTT.

The rearrangement uses TRBV6-6 and TRBJ2-7, with TRBD1 matching over 8 bases. V dropped 5 bases and J dropped 6; count of bases not matched to a gene: 12. Germline CDR1 and CDR2: MNHNY and SVGAGI (reference sequence). This CDR3 comprises 15 residues. Here the CDR3 reads CASSPGTGRLFEQYF. In DNA form, the CDR3 reads TGTGCCAGCAGTCCCGGGACAGGCCGCCTCTTCGAGCAGTACTTC.

The rearrangement links TRBV3-1 (or the pseudogene TRBV3-2) to TRBJ1-6, with D maybe TRBD1 (6 bases). V shed 0 bases and J shed 13 bases, with 13 bases lying between them. Germline CDR1 is LGHDT and CDR2 is YNNKEL (reference sequence). This CDR3 contains 14 residues. CDR3 sequence reads: CASSQDRLTGPLHF. CDR3 nucleotide sequence: TGTGCCAGCAGCCAAGATAGGCTAACAGGGCCCCTCCACTTT.

The rearrangement uses TRBV7-2 and TRBJ1-3, with D perhaps TRBD1 (6 bases). The V and J ends lost 5 bases and 1 base respectively, with 12 bases between them. The CDR3 extends over 15 amino acids. The germline V gene has CDR1 SGHTA and CDR2 FQGNSA. The CDR3 sequence: CASSQGWGSGNTIYF. The CDR3 DNA reads TGTGCCAGCAGCCAGGGGTGGGGTTCTGGAAACACCATATATTTT.

The sample holds one count of this clone. This chain uses TRBV19 with TRBJ1-1, with D possibly matching TRBD1 (6 bases). Per germline, CDR1 LNHDA and CDR2 SQIVND (reference sequence). Between the trimmed V and J ends, which lost 4 bases and 2 bases, there was a span of 14 bases. The CDR3 has 15 amino acids. For the CDR3, the DNA is TGTGCCAGTAGTACTCGACAGGTCTCTAACACTGAAGCTTTCTTT. This sequence encodes CASSTRQVSNTEAFF. The variable domain in full, completed from reference TRBV19 and TRBJ1-1, reads DGGITQSPKYLFRKEGQNVTLSCEQNLNHDAMYWYRQDPGQGLRLIYYSQIVNDFQKGDIAEGYSVSREKKESFPLTVTSAQKNPTAFYLCASSTRQVSNTEAFFGQGTRLTVV.

The chain links TRBV6-5 to TRBJ1-2; 10 bases are a match to TRBD1. CDR1 is MNHEY, CDR2 SVGAGI, per germline. This CDR3 is built from 14 residues. V was clipped by 5 bases and J by 6 bases; unmatched bases: 6. CDR3 amino acids: CASSLDRGDDGYTF. The CDR3 DNA reads as TGTGCCAGCAGTCTGGACAGGGGGGATGATGGCTACACCTTC.